This T cell receptor beta chain was observed in a study of blood T cell repertoires in COVID-19. About the research overall: COVID-19 samples collected from the United States, Italy and Spain covered acute and convalescent phases. Nucleic acid was either cDNA or gDNA, and it came from T cells, B-cell-depleted T cells, or PBMCs.

How the authors handled the data: For nucleated cells, counts were estimated from reference gene primer amplification. The assay was immunoSEQ multiplex PCR, and TCRdb's table has in-frame clones only and misses some. V and J calls plus clone size are reproduced from that table; the DNA served to infer D and trimming. The data show about 72,000 clones, with over 75% seen just once and 25% to 35% held by the top ten. This clone has just one count. The germline V gene has CDR1 LGHNT and CDR2 FRNRAP. This CDR3 is 15 amino acids long. With 1 base removed from V and 5 bases from J, the gap between germline ends came to 11 bases.

The source is a man aged 50-59 years with acute or convalescent COVID-19. The sequenced sample consisted of peripheral blood. This chain links TRBV12-5 with TRBJ1-4; D not certain. The DNA of the CDR3 is TGTGCTAGTGGTTTGGCCCCCGACTCGAATGAAAAACTGTTTTTT. It specifies CASGLAPDSNEKLFF. Looking up the rest from reference TRBV12-5 and TRBJ1-4 gives the full variable domain: DARVTQTPRHKVTEMGQEVTMRCQPILGHNTVFWYRQTMMQGLELLAYFRNRAPLDDSGMPKDRFSAEMPDATLATLKIQPSEPRDSAVYFCASGLAPDSNEKLFFGSGTQLSVL.